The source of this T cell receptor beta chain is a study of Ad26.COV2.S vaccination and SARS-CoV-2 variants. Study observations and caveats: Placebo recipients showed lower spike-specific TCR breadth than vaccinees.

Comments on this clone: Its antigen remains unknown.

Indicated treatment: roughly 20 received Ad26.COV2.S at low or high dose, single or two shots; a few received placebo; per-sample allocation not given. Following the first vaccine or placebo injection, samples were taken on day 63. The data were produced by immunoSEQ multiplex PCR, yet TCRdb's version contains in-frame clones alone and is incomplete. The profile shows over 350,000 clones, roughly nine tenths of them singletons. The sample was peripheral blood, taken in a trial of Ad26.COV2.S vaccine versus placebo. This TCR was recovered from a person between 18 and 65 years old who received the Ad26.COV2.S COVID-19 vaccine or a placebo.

The CDR3 DNA follows: TGTGCCAGCGGGTCGCAGGGTGAAAAACTGTTTTTT. Translating gives CASGSQGEKLFF. The chain combines TRBV25-1 with TRBJ1-4, with D possibly TRBD1 on 5 matching bases. Germline V gives CDR1 MGHDK, CDR2 SYGVNS. V was pared by 8 bases and J by 7 bases, with 11 bases between. The CDR3 is 12 residues long.